Listed here are 22 T cell receptor beta chains from one sample, sequenced in a study of molecular identifiers for immune sequencing clone quantification. TCRdb re-called the PCR reads with MiXCR, one entry per CDR3 protein. Of 85,000 to 90,000 distinct CDR3 sequences in the sample, 15% to 20% were seen once. The specimen was naive CD8+ T cells from blood, with Jurkat cell RNA spiked in. Subset specified: FACS-sorted CD8+CD4-CCR7+CD45RA+ naive T cells. The receptor source for this set is a human donor in good health. Some libraries in this study had Jurkat cell RNA spiked in.

This clonotype was recorded a few times. A single base separates this from a much larger clone, so it may be a read error. V gene TRBV9 combines with J gene TRBJ2-2, with D unresolved. The CDR3 length is 13 residues. CDR1 and CDR2 (germline): SGDLS, YYNGEE. CDR3 nucleotide sequence: TGTGCCGGCAGCGTGTCCTCCACCGGGGAGCTGTTTTTT. This gives the protein CAGSVSSTGELFF.

This chain joins TRBV7-9 and TRBJ1-2; TRBD1 matches at 10 bases. The trim removed 5 bases at V and 6 bases at J, leaving 6 bases unmatched. This CDR3 has 14 residues. Per the germline V gene, CDR1 is SEHNR and CDR2 is FQNEAQ (reference sequence). The CDR3 DNA sequence: TGTGCCAGCAGCATGGGACAGGGGTCGAATGGCTACACCTTC. This encodes CASSMGQGSNGYTF. Combining the CDR3 with reference TRBV7-9 and TRBJ1-2 gives the whole variable domain DTGVSQNPRHKITKRGQNVTFRCDPISEHNRLYWYRQTLGQGPEFLTYFQNEAQLEKSRLLSDRFSAERPKGSFSTLEIQRTEQGDSAMYLCASSMGQGSNGYTFGSGTRLTVV.

This clonotype was detected many times. CDR3 amino acids: CASSEYGALDTQYF. The CDR3 DNA sequence: TGTGCCAGCAGTGAATATGGGGCCTTAGATACGCAGTATTTT. The chain uses TRBV2 and TRBJ2-3; D is perhaps TRBD1 (5 bases). Germline V gene sequence: CDR1 SNHLY, CDR2 FYNNEI. The V end was cut by 2 bases, the J end by 5 bases, with 11 bases between. This CDR3 spans 14 amino acids. Filled out from reference TRBV2 and TRBJ2-3, the complete variable domain reads EPEVTQTPSHQVTQMGQEVILRCVPISNHLYFYWYRQILGQKVEFLVSFYNNEISEKSEIFDDQFSVERPDGSNFTLKIRSTKLEDSAMYFCASSEYGALDTQYFGPGTRLTVL.

This clonotype came up many times. This chain joins TRBV19 and TRBJ1-3, with 7 bases lining up with TRBD1. The ends lost 9 bases at V and 0 bases at J; junction bases unmatched: 11. The CDR3 is 16 residues long. From germline, CDR1 is LNHDA and CDR2 SQIVND (reference sequence). CDR3 amino acids: CASEPGQMISGNTIYF. CDR3 bases: TGTGCCAGCGAACCGGGACAGATGATCTCTGGAAACACCATATATTTT.

This clonotype was recorded many times. The J gene is TRBJ2-3, the V gene TRBV7-2, with D perhaps TRBD1 (6 bases). Germline CDR1 reads SGHTA; CDR2 reads FQGNSA. This CDR3 is 16 amino acids long. The V and J ends lost 3 bases and 4 bases respectively, with 17 bases between them. CDR3 nucleotides: TGTGCCAGCAGCTTGGAATTTGGGACACCTTCAGATACGCAGTATTTT. Translation: CASSLEFGTPSDTQYF.

This clonotype was recorded many times. The gene calls are TRBV4-3 and TRBJ1-5, with a possible D match to TRBD1 (6 bases). The CDR3 loop spans 15 amino acids. The V end was cut by 4 bases, the J end by 7 bases, with 17 bases between. Germline V gene lookup returns CDR1 LGHNA and CDR2 YSLEER. The CDR3: CASSPQGTPGQPQHF. The CDR3 region has the DNA TGCGCCAGCAGCCCCCAGGGGACTCCCGGGCAGCCCCAGCATTTT.

In this sample, this clonotype turned up a few times. A much larger clone is a single base away; this may be a read error. The conserved final phenylalanine or tryptophan is absent from the CDR3, which likely points to a read error. The rearrangement links TRBV27 to TRBJ2-5; D remains ambiguous. Trimming removed 5 bases from V and 1 base from J, with 8 bases in between. This CDR3 spans 13 amino acids. Germline CDR1 MNHEY, CDR2 SMNVEV (reference sequence). The CDR3 DNA sequence: TGTGCCAGCAGTCCCGCTAGCCAAGAGACCCAGTACTCC. This sequence encodes CASSPASQETQYS.

There are many counts of this clonotype. The chain joins TRBV25-1 to TRBJ2-7; TRBD2 matches at 11 bases. Germline CDR1 reads MGHDK; CDR2 reads SYGVNS. CDR3 size: 14 residues. The V and J ends lost 5 bases and 4 bases, in that order; junction bases with no gene match: 4. The CDR3 reads CASSTTSGRYEQYF. The CDR3 DNA reads TGTGCCAGCAGTACTACTAGCGGGAGATACGAGCAGTACTTC.

This clonotype has at least ten counts. The chain is built from TRBV7-3 and TRBJ2-5; TRBD1 matches 8 bases. This CDR3 contains 15 residues. The J segment lost 7 bases and the V segment lost 5 bases, leaving 12 bases of the junction unmatched. Germline assignment: CDR1 SGHTA and CDR2 FQGTGA. The CDR3, as DNA: TGTGCCAGCAGCGTCCCGGGACAGGCGATTGGGACCCAGTACTTC. Translated: CASSVPGQAIGTQYF.

This clonotype was detected many times. This may be a read error: a much more frequent sequence differs by one nucleotide. The genes are TRBV5-8 and TRBJ2-7, with unresolved D. Germline V gene data show CDR1 as SGHTS and CDR2 as YDEGEE. The V end was cut by 0 bases, the J end by 3 bases, with 4 bases between. The CDR3 covers 12 residues. The CDR3 DNA reads as TGTGCCAGCAGCTTGGCCAGCTACGAGCAGTACTTC. Its translation: CASSLASYEQYF.

This clonotype was observed at least ten times. The chain uses TRBV6-6 and TRBJ1-3, with D possibly TRBD1 on 5 matching bases. V lost 2 bases and J lost 7, with 18 bases in between. Germline V gives CDR1 MNHNY, CDR2 SVGAGI (reference sequence). The length of the CDR3 is 16 residues. CDR3 coding DNA: TGTGCCAGCAGTTACGGATCTTGGGAGGGGCGTAACACCATATATTTT. Translation: CASSYGSWEGRNTIYF.

This clonotype was counted between two and nine times. Possible read error: a much larger clone is one base away. The chain uses TRBV14 and TRBJ2-5; weak D call: TRBD2 (6 bases). The CDR3 length is 15 residues. Germline CDR1 SGHDN, CDR2 FVKESK. CDR3 loop: CASSQLAFNQEAQYF. Here the CDR3 DNA reads TGTGCCAGCAGCCAACTAGCGTTTAACCAAGAGGCCCAGTACTTC.

Notes on this clonotype: Because it lacks the conserved phenylalanine or tryptophan at the end, this CDR3 is likely a read error. The DNA for the CDR3 is TGTGCCAGCAGCCATCCCCAGGAGTGGCGTACTGCTAGCACAGATACGCAGTATCTT. Residues: CASSHPQEWRTASTDTQYL. The chain carries TRBV3-1 and TRBJ2-3; D unresolved. The CDR3 sequence is 19 residues long. V gave up 3 bases and J gave up 0 bases, with 22 bases separating them. Germline-derived CDR1 and CDR2 are LGHDT and YNNKEL (reference sequence).

The J gene is TRBJ2-3, the V gene TRBV7-8; D may be TRBD1 (6 bases). Germline V CDR1 and CDR2: SGHVS, FQNEAQ. There are 14 residues in the CDR3. V lost 2 bases and J lost 2, with 8 bases in between. Here the CDR3 DNA reads TGTGCCAGCAGCTTACAGGGGCCCACAGATACGCAGTATTTT. Amino acid sequence: CASSLQGPTDTQYF.

There are many counts of this clonotype. The gene calls are TRBV5-6 and TRBJ2-4; D perhaps matches TRBD2 (5 bases). Per the germline V gene, CDR1 is SGHDT and CDR2 is YYEEEE. CDR3 length equals 13 residues. Trimming pared 2 bases from V and 9 bases from J, leaving 12 bases between. CDR3 nucleotide sequence: TGTGCCAGCAGCTTCGGACTCGCCCCCATTCAGTACTTC. The encoded protein is CASSFGLAPIQYF.

This clonotype has a count of ten or more. This chain connects TRBV5-8 to TRBJ2-7; 9 bases line up with TRBD1. Germline CDR1 and CDR2: SGHTS and YDEGEE. The CDR3 contains 15 residues. V shed 3 bases and J 4 bases; nucleotides not matched to a gene: 8. Here the CDR3 DNA reads TGTGCCAGCAGCTACGGGACAGGGTATCGGTACGAGCAGTACTTC. Translation: CASSYGTGYRYEQYF.

Ten or more counts support this clonotype. V usage is TRBV6-5 and J usage is TRBJ1-4, with D hard to call. V was pared by 2 bases and J by 5 bases, with 12 bases between. Germline CDR1 is MNHEY and CDR2 is SVGAGI. There are 15 residues in the CDR3. The CDR3 sequence: CASSYAESENEKLFF. The CDR3 DNA reads TGTGCCAGCAGTTACGCCGAATCGGAGAATGAAAAACTGTTTTTT.

This clonotype was detected many times. V and J are TRBV27 and TRBJ2-7, with 9 bases fitting TRBD2. Trimming at V came to 1 base and at J to 1 base, leaving 8 bases not matched to a gene. CDR3 length: 17 residues. Germline CDR1 is MNHEY and CDR2 is SMNVEV (reference sequence). The CDR3 nucleotides read TGTGCCAGCAGTTTATTGTCCGGCGGGAGGGTGTCCTACGAGCAGTACTTC. Its translation: CASSLLSGGRVSYEQYF.

This clonotype was counted many times. The chain is built from TRBV20-1 and TRBJ2-1; D gene uncertain. The CDR3 is made up of 12 amino acids. The germline V and J ends were trimmed by 3 bases and 10 bases, with 13 bases remaining between them. From germline, CDR1 is DFQATT and CDR2 SNEGSKA (reference sequence). The CDR3 region has the DNA TGCAGTGCTAGGGCCTCTTTGGGGGAGCAGTTCTTC. Translated, it gives CSARASLGEQFF.

This clonotype was counted at least ten times. The chain combines TRBV2 with TRBJ2-3; D is unresolved. The CDR3 runs 14 residues. The V end was cut by 3 bases, the J end by 1 base, with 8 bases between. Per germline, CDR1 SNHLY and CDR2 FYNNEI. The CDR3 DNA reads TGTGCCAGCAGTGAGGGTTGGCGCACAGATACGCAGTATTTT. It translates to CASSEGWRTDTQYF. Drawing the rest from reference TRBV2 and TRBJ2-3, the complete variable domain is EPEVTQTPSHQVTQMGQEVILRCVPISNHLYFYWYRQILGQKVEFLVSFYNNEISEKSEIFDDQFSVERPDGSNFTLKIRSTKLEDSAMYFCASSEGWRTDTQYFGPGTRLTVL.

This clonotype was recorded many times. This chain joins TRBV5-6 and TRBJ2-6; tentative D call: TRBD2 (5 bases). There are 15 residues in the CDR3. Trimming took 2 bases from V and 3 from J, leaving 9 bases between them. The germline gives CDR1 SGHDT, CDR2 YYEEEE. The CDR3 region has the DNA TGTGCCAGCAGCTTCCGGGATAGTGGGGCCAACGTCCTGACTTTC. This gives the protein CASSFRDSGANVLTF.

The V and J genes are TRBV12-5 and TRBJ2-7, with a tentative D call TRBD1 (5 bases). Trimming cost V 10 bases and J 2 bases, with 18 bases left between them. CDR1 LGHNT and CDR2 FRNRAP come from the germline V gene. This CDR3 is built from 14 residues. The CDR3 reads CANVRSGRAYEQYF. CDR3 DNA: TGTGCTAATGTCCGGAGTGGCAGGGCCTACGAGCAGTACTTC.